Below are 9 T cell receptor beta chains sequenced from a single sample in a study of blood T cell repertoires in COVID-19. Data came from immunoSEQ multiplex PCR; TCRdb stores just in-frame clones and leaves some out. This table holds 90,000 or so clones, 75% to 85% found once. The sequenced sample was peripheral blood. These TCRs come from a human donor in a cohort sampled during active COVID-19.

The V and J genes are TRBV7-8 and TRBJ2-3, with D perhaps TRBD2 (6 bases). V lost 2 bases to trimming and J lost 0 bases, with 15 bases between them. The CDR3 totals 17 residues. CDR1 and CDR2 from the germline V gene are SGHVS and FQNEAQ. CDR3 coding DNA: TGTGCCAGCAGCTTAAGCGGGCGGGCCCGAAGCACAGATACGCAGTATTTT. This gives the protein CASSLSGRARSTDTQYF.

This clone has a handful of counts. This chain joins TRBV6-6 and TRBJ2-7; 7 bases agree with TRBD1. J was trimmed by 1 base and V by 4 bases; bases with no gene match: 7. Germline V CDR1 and CDR2: MNHNY, SVGAGI (reference sequence). There are 15 residues in the CDR3. The CDR3 bases are TGTGCCAGCAGTTTGCTCCGACAGGGTTCCTACGAGCAGTACTTC. It yields the protein CASSLLRQGSYEQYF.

The genes are TRBV9 and TRBJ2-1; 8 bases map to TRBD2. CDR1 SGDLS and CDR2 YYNGEE come from the germline V gene. The CDR3 sequence is 15 residues long. Unmatched junction bases numbered 2, after V lost 0 bases and J lost 3 bases. CDR3 protein: CASSVAGGVYNEQFF. As DNA, the CDR3 is TGTGCCAGCAGCGTAGCGGGAGGGGTCTACAATGAGCAGTTCTTC.

The CDR3 sequence is CASSQGRKETQYF. DNA for the CDR3: TGTGCCAGCAGCCAAGGGAGAAAAGAGACCCAGTACTTC. The rearrangement links TRBV14 to TRBJ2-5, with D unclear. This CDR3 is built from 13 residues. Trimming left V 1 base short and J 3 bases short, with 6 bases between. In germline, CDR1 is SGHDN, CDR2 FVKESK. The full variable domain, its missing parts supplied by reference TRBV14 and TRBJ2-5, is EAGVTQFPSHSVIEKGQTVTLRCDPISGHDNLYWYRRVMGKEIKFLLHFVKESKQDESGMPNNRFLAERTGGTYSTLKVQPAELEDSGVYFCASSQGRKETQYFGPGTRLLVL.

V usage is TRBV5-4 and J usage is TRBJ2-5, with TRBD2 matching over 12 bases. Germline values: CDR1 SGHNT, CDR2 YYREEE (reference sequence). J was trimmed by 4 bases and V by 4 bases; bases with no gene match: 11. The CDR3 length is 17 residues. This CDR3 is CASSPKTSGRRRETQYF. Written as DNA, the CDR3 is TGTGCCAGCAGCCCAAAGACTAGCGGGAGAAGGCGAGAGACCCAGTACTTC. Filled out from reference TRBV5-4 and TRBJ2-5, the complete variable domain reads ETGVTQSPTHLIKTRGQQVTLRCSSQSGHNTVSWYQQALGQGPQFIFQYYREEENGRGNFPPRFSGLQFPNYSSELNVNALELDDSALYLCASSPKTSGRRRETQYFGPGTRLLVL.

The chain has TRBV5-1 and TRBJ1-6; 8 bases agree with TRBD1. Germline CDR1 SGHRS, CDR2 YFSETQ. J lost 7 bases, V lost 4 bases, and 4 bases had no gene match. The CDR3 covers 14 residues. CDR3 in amino acids: CASSPTGENSPLHF. The DNA of the CDR3 is TGCGCCAGCAGCCCGACAGGGGAGAATTCACCCCTCCACTTT.

This sequence joins TRBV2 and TRBJ1-1; TRBD1 might be the D (6 bases). CDR3 length: 14 residues. CDR1 is SNHLY, CDR2 FYNNEI, per germline. Between the trimmed V and J ends, which lost 3 bases and 4 bases, there was a span of 12 bases. The CDR3 nucleotides are TGTGCCAGCAGTGACCCAGGGGTTGGCACTGAAGCTTTCTTT. Protein product: CASSDPGVGTEAFF. Full variable domain (missing parts from reference TRBV2 and TRBJ1-1): EPEVTQTPSHQVTQMGQEVILRCVPISNHLYFYWYRQILGQKVEFLVSFYNNEISEKSEIFDDQFSVERPDGSNFTLKIRSTKLEDSAMYFCASSDPGVGTEAFFGQGTRLTVV.

The chain's CDR3 is CASSPGTGNTEAFF. The CDR3 DNA follows: TGTGCCAGCTCACCCGGGACAGGGAACACTGAAGCTTTCTTT. V and J are TRBV18 and TRBJ1-1; 8 positions match TRBD1. There are 14 residues in the CDR3. Germline values: CDR1 KGHSH, CDR2 LQKENI. The V and J ends lost 3 bases and 1 base, in that order; junction bases with no gene match: 1.

The J gene is TRBJ2-5, the V gene TRBV15; 13 nucleotides line up with TRBD2. From germline, CDR1 is LNHNV and CDR2 YYDKDF (reference sequence). Losses at the gene ends were 1 base for V and 3 bases for J; bases not matched to a gene: 11. The CDR3 length is 19 residues. The CDR3 spells CATSRVGGLAGEVKETQYF. DNA of the CDR3: TGTGCCACCAGCAGAGTAGGCGGACTAGCGGGAGAGGTGAAAGAGACCCAGTACTTC.